Listed below are T cell receptor beta chains from one sample, sequenced in a study of CD8+ T cells in alopecia areata. The repertoire was sequenced with immunoSEQ multiplex PCR; TCRdb's copy has only in-frame clones and lacks some. The sample includes 160,000 or so clones, around half of them seen just once. Here the sequenced sample was CD8+ T cells sorted from blood, taken at week 0. These receptors were obtained from a human donor with alopecia areata. CDR3s leave out the opening cysteine and the closing phenylalanine or tryptophan. Size values are once, few and many counts, or a class for expanded clones, and some rows have none.

clone size,J gene,V gene,CDR3 protein
.,TRBJ2-1,TRBV5-4,ASRDWGSGSYNEQF
.,TRBJ2-5,TRBV13,ASSHSGGETQY
once,TRBJ2-7,TRBV30,AWSPYRDGSYEQY
few,TRBJ2-3,TRBV11-2,ASSPSPGTGKPDTQY
.,TRBJ2-6,TRBV23-1,ASRPPGTPSGANVLT
.,TRBJ2-2,TRBV30,AWTGSLNTGELF
few,TRBJ1-2,TRBV25-1,ASTIGGRYT
.,TRBJ2-2,TRBV13,ASSFGTGHTGELF
.,TRBJ1-4,TRBV7-9,ASSPSDRGYEKLF
.,TRBJ1-1,TRBV30,AWGQGMTNTEAF
.,TRBJ2-2,TRBV7-2,ASSLVHFGTGRNTGELF
few,TRBJ1-6,TRBV15,ATSSGQGGNSPLH
few,TRBJ1-1,TRBV7-9,ASSPPGTVPEAF
.,TRBJ1-5,TRBV10-2,ASSRDRYQPQH
few,TRBJ1-1,TRBV9,ASTAATGTEAF
few,TRBJ2-2,TRBV30,AWSAGGAGLTGELF
.,TRBJ1-2,TRBV30,AWSSLGRGVYGYT
.,TRBJ2-2,TRBV5-6,ASSSGLLELF
few,TRBJ2-7,TRBV7-9,ASSTTATYEQY
few,TRBJ2-1,TRBV9,ASGPLYNEQF
.,TRBJ1-2,TRBV29-1,SAQTGQGLANYGYT
.,TRBJ2-1,TRBV29-1,SVEDFNEQF
many,TRBJ2-7,TRBV10-2,ATQGRRGSVEQY
.,TRBJ2-1,TRBV2,ASSELGRVHEQF
few,TRBJ2-7,TRBV25-1,ASSASGPSYEQY
few,TRBJ1-1,TRBV29-1,SVAEAF
few,TRBJ1-4,TRBV6-6,ASSYLRQGGEKLF
.,TRBJ2-2,TRBV7-2,ASSLWRGTDATGELF
.,TRBJ1-1,TRBV30,AWSPFTADTEAF
.,TRBJ2-3,TRBV4-3,ASSQRDQLTDTQY
few,TRBJ2-2,TRBV29-1,SVVVNTGELF
.,TRBJ1-2,TRBV29-1,SVVPRGTSGYT
.,TRBJ2-7,TRBV6-6,ASSYRGQGASYEQY
.,TRBJ1-2,TRBV6-5,ASSPSGRRYGYT
.,TRBJ1-6,TRBV4-3,ASSQDGGGAHPLH
.,TRBJ2-5,TRBV19,ASSTGLAEEETQY
.,TRBJ2-5,TRBV13,ASSLGTGLETQY
.,TRBJ1-5,TRBV14,ASSQAGGQPQH
.,TRBJ1-2,TRBV29-1,SVETDDIYGYT
.,TRBJ2-3,TRBV11-2,ASSFRGRNTDTQY
few,TRBJ1-3,TRBV5-1,ASSLENVRDTIY
.,TRBJ2-3,TRBV29-1,SVEDNPQISTDTQY
.,TRBJ1-2,TRBV7-8,ASSPKGLLNYGYT
few,TRBJ2-4,TRBV27,ASSSSGGRAKNIQY
.,TRBJ1-2,TRBV4-3,ASSQHRDSLSGYT
.,TRBJ1-2,TRBV27,ASSLLLNDGYT
.,TRBJ2-6,TRBV9,ASSVAGLSGANVLT
.,TRBJ2-5,TRBV15,ATSKPGTGLETQY
.,TRBJ2-3,TRBV29-1,SVEGIAGGISPTDTQY
.,TRBJ1-2,TRBV14,ASSQWGNYGYT
.,TRBJ1-6,TRBV11-2,ASSPGGIRRQGSPLH
.,TRBJ1-5,TRBV15,ATSPTGRSNQPQH
.,TRBJ2-1,TRBV7-9,ASSLPSYNEQF
.,TRBJ2-6,TRBV10-3,ATGQGAGANVLT
once,TRBJ2-2,TRBV7-3,ASSLRDTPNTGELF
few,TRBJ2-7,TRBV29-1,SVGTVPYEQY
.,TRBJ2-7,TRBV19,ASSLGTGTYEQY
.,TRBJ2-4,TRBV4-1,ASSQDTGNIQY
.,TRBJ1-1,TRBV30,AWRTKPEAF
.,TRBJ2-7,TRBV27,ASSLRGPAYGLY